Following are 22 T cell receptor beta chains from one sample sequenced in a study of regulatory T cells in long-lasting Graves disease. Arm-PCR of CDR3 regions and iRepertoire HTBI primers were used to build TCR beta libraries. TCRdb re-called the multiplex PCR reads through MiXCR, storing one row per CDR3 protein. The table shows under 450,000 distinct CDR3 sequences, with around a quarter occurring only once. Time point defined: persistent/refractory GD, antithyroid drugs over 5 years with positive TRAb. PBMC-derived RNA was used for the TCR library. Material: peripheral blood mononuclear cells (PBMCs), obtained when the disease was refractory, from a patient treated with antithyroid drugs. Receptor source: a female donor with Graves disease.

This sequence joins TRBV27 and TRBJ1-3; D remains ambiguous. This CDR3 comprises 18 residues. Trimming pared 0 bases from V and 0 bases from J, leaving 15 bases between. The germline V gene has CDR1 MNHEY and CDR2 SMNVEV (reference sequence). CDR3 nucleotides: TGTGCCAGCAGTTTATCGGGTCTCCCAGGATACTCTGGAAACACCATATATTTT. Translated, it gives CASSLSGLPGYSGNTIYF.

The CDR3, as DNA: TGTGCCAGCAGCCGGAGACAGGGAGGGAACACTGAAGCTTTCTTT. It codes for CASSRRQGGNTEAFF. V is TRBV7-9 and J is TRBJ1-1, with 7 bases fitting TRBD1. This CDR3 spans 15 amino acids. Per the germline V gene, CDR1 is SEHNR and CDR2 is FQNEAQ (reference sequence). J lost 1 base, V lost 5 bases, and 7 bases had no gene match.

The rearrangement joins TRBV7-2 to TRBJ2-1, with 7 bases matching TRBD2. CDR1 and CDR2 (germline): SGHTA, FQGNSA. J lost 2 bases, V lost 3 bases, and 7 bases had no gene match. The CDR3 is 16 residues long. CDR3 DNA: TGTGCCAGCAGCTTCTCACGGGGAGGGGCCTACAATGAGCAGTTCTTC. Protein: CASSFSRGGAYNEQFF.

This clonotype was seen a handful of times. This chain joins TRBV2 and TRBJ1-6; D is uncertain. V lost 1 base to trimming and J lost 5 bases, with 0 bases between them. The CDR3 covers 12 residues. CDR1 SNHLY and CDR2 FYNNEI come from the germline V gene. DNA for the CDR3: TGTGCCAGCAGTGAAGATAATTCACCCCTCCACTTT. It encodes CASSEDNSPLHF.

The V and J genes are TRBV3-1 and TRBJ2-2; D gene uncertain. CDR3 length: 17 residues. Trimming shortened V by 1 base and J by 1 base, and 13 bases separated the two germline ends. CDR1 is LGHDT, CDR2 YNNKEL, per germline (reference sequence). The CDR3 DNA reads TGTGCCAGCAGCCAAGGAGATCGTCTGGTGAACACCGGGGAGCTGTTTTTT. The encoded protein is CASSQGDRLVNTGELFF.

The V gene is TRBV7-2, the J gene TRBJ1-4, with 8 bases identical to TRBD1. The CDR3 has 14 amino acids. V was pared by 2 bases and J by 8 bases, with 4 bases of the junction left unmatched. Per germline, CDR1 SGHTA and CDR2 FQGNSA. The CDR3 reads CASSLQGAAEKLFF. DNA of the CDR3: TGTGCCAGCAGCTTACAGGGGGCTGCGGAAAAACTGTTTTTT.

This clonotype was picked up many times. The rearrangement uses TRBV19 and TRBJ2-5, with TRBD1 matching 7 bases. The V and J ends lost 0 bases and 7 bases, in that order; junction bases with no gene match: 8. Per germline, CDR1 LNHDA and CDR2 SQIVND (reference sequence). The CDR3 loop spans 15 amino acids. CDR3 loop: CASSIEGQHRGTQYF. CDR3 in DNA: TGTGCCAGTAGTATAGAGGGACAGCACCGGGGGACCCAGTACTTC.

This clonotype has only one observation. The chain employs TRBV7-9 and TRBJ1-2, with 7 bases matching TRBD1. The germline gives CDR1 SEHNR, CDR2 FQNEAQ (reference sequence). The CDR3 loop spans 14 amino acids. J was trimmed by 3 bases and V by 5 bases; bases with no gene match: 6. This CDR3 reads CASSPRQGDYGYTF. The CDR3 DNA reads TGTGCCAGCAGCCCTCGGCAGGGGGACTATGGCTACACCTTC.

This clonotype was seen a handful of times. This chain uses TRBV6-2 or TRBV6-3 with TRBJ2-7; 14 positions match TRBD2. Germline CDR1 MNHEY, CDR2 SVGEGT. The CDR3 loop spans 16 amino acids. Trimming at V came to 8 bases and at J to 0 bases, leaving 6 bases not matched to a gene. CDR3 nucleotide sequence: TGTGCCAGCGTCGGGACTAGCGGGAGAGGCTCCTACGAGCAGTACTTC. This codes for CASVGTSGRGSYEQYF.

This clonotype was seen more than once but under ten times. This chain uses TRBV6-1 with TRBJ2-2, with D uncertain. Germline V gene data show CDR1 as MNHNS and CDR2 as SASEGT. The CDR3 is 13 residues long. The ends were cut back, 6 bases at V and 9 bases at J, with 14 bases in the middle. CDR3: CASRPDPFRELFF. The CDR3 DNA is TGTGCCAGCAGACCAGACCCGTTTCGGGAGCTGTTTTTT.

A single count supports this clonotype. The V gene is TRBV5-1, the J gene TRBJ2-2; D perhaps matches TRBD2 (7 bases). This CDR3 region has 17 residues. CDR1 is SGHRS, CDR2 YFSETQ, per germline. The V end was cut by 0 bases, the J end by 6 bases, with 18 bases between. CDR3 DNA sequence: TGCGCCAGCAGCTTGGATCGGGGGGCGAATCGGCCCGGGGAGCTGTTTTTT. Amino acids: CASSLDRGANRPGELFF.

CDR3 residues: CSASLGDSTGELFF. CDR3 nucleotides: TGCAGTGCTAGCCTGGGGGATAGCACCGGGGAGCTGTTTTTT. V usage is TRBV20-1 and J usage is TRBJ2-2; tentatively, D is TRBD1 or TRBD2 (5 bases each). This CDR3 contains 14 residues. The V gene's germline CDR1 is DFQATT and CDR2 SNEGSKA (reference sequence). Trimming took off 3 bases at V and 4 bases at J, with 12 bases between the two ends.

This clonotype has a handful of counts. The chain combines TRBV20-1 with TRBJ1-2; D unresolved. Looked up from germline, CDR1 is DFQATT and CDR2 is SNEGSKA (reference sequence). The length of the CDR3 is 11 residues. V lost 1 base to trimming and J lost 8 bases, with 8 bases between them. CDR3 DNA: TGCAGTGCTAGAGTCCGCTACGGCTACACCTTC. This gives the protein CSARVRYGYTF.

This clonotype has only one observation. Just one base apart from a much larger clone, this may be a read error. The chain combines TRBV6-1 with TRBJ1-2, with D unclear. The CDR3 length is 14 residues. Looked up from germline, CDR1 is MNHNS and CDR2 is SASEGT. The CDR3, as DNA: TGTGTCAGCAGCCCTCAGACACGGCGGGGTGGCTACACCTTC. The encoded protein is CVSSPQTRRGGYTF.

Only a few counts were recorded for this clonotype. The V gene is TRBV6-1, the J gene TRBJ2-7, with 8 bases identical to TRBD2. V trimming: 6 bases; J trimming: 0 bases; junction bases outside the gene matches: 10. Germline-derived CDR1 and CDR2 are MNHNS and SASEGT. CDR3 length: 16 amino acids. The CDR3 reads CASRRLATLSSYEQYF. The CDR3 DNA follows: TGTGCCAGCAGAAGACTAGCGACCCTCAGCTCCTACGAGCAGTACTTC.

J is TRBJ2-7 and V is TRBV7-6, with D possibly being TRBD1 or TRBD2 (6 bases each). This CDR3 contains 19 residues. CDR1 is SGHVS and CDR2 is FNYEAQ in the germline V gene. V was shortened by 0 bases and J by 5 bases, with 26 bases between the two germline ends. CDR3 in amino acids: CASSLADWGAAGPVHEQYF. The CDR3, as DNA: TGTGCCAGCAGCTTAGCGGATTGGGGGGCGGCAGGTCCGGTACACGAGCAGTACTTC.

This clonotype was observed at least ten times. The J gene is TRBJ2-7, the V gene TRBV12-3 or TRBV12-4; 9 nucleotides match TRBD2. The CDR3 sequence is 13 residues long. V was pared by 5 bases and J by 7 bases, with 6 bases of the junction left unmatched. This chain's CDR3 is CASSMTSGTEQYF. The CDR3 region has the DNA TGTGCCAGCAGTATGACTAGCGGTACTGAGCAGTACTTC.

As for this clonotype: An end of the junction does not agree with germline; a read error may underlie this. The chain is built from TRBV10-3 and TRBJ1-1; 9 nucleotides line up with TRBD1. Germline V lookup: CDR1 ENHRY, CDR2 SYGVKD. This CDR3 spans 16 amino acids. CDR3 nucleotide sequence: TGTGCCAGCAGTAGGACAGGGGTTATTGCGGGGACTGAAGCTTTCTTT. Residues: CASSRTGVIAGTEAFF.

This clonotype was seen only once. The junction does not match germline at one end; this may be a read error. This chain connects TRBV5-5 to TRBJ1-1; D is ambiguous. The CDR3 is made up of 14 amino acids. Germline assignment: CDR1 SGHKS and CDR2 YYEKEE (reference sequence). CDR3: CASSPLLGNPEAFF. CDR3 coding DNA: TGTGCCAGCAGCCCCCTTTTAGGGAACCCTGAAGCTTTCTTT.

This clonotype was counted at least ten times. The chain combines TRBV30 with TRBJ1-1; weak D call: TRBD1 (5 bases). CDR3 size: 15 residues. V shed 2 bases and J shed 0 bases, with 13 bases lying between them. The germline V gene encodes CDR1 GTSNPN and CDR2 SVGIG (reference sequence). The CDR3 protein is CAWSRRGNLNTEAFF. In DNA, the CDR3 is TGTGCCTGGAGTCGACGGGGGAACTTGAACACTGAAGCTTTCTTT.

This clonotype was seen a handful of times. J is TRBJ2-7 and V is TRBV19, with 10 bases identical to TRBD2. CDR1 is LNHDA and CDR2 is SQIVND in the germline V gene (reference sequence). The CDR3 totals 15 residues. The ends lost 6 bases at V and 6 bases at J; junction bases unmatched: 11. CDR3 coding DNA: TGTGCCAGTAGGAACCCTAGCGGGAGCGTCTTCGAGCAGTACTTC. It codes for CASRNPSGSVFEQYF.

Many counts were recorded for this clonotype. The chain links TRBV28 to TRBJ1-2, with TRBD1 as a possible D gene (5 bases). V was shortened by 2 bases and J by 4 bases, with 17 bases between the two germline ends. CDR1 is MDHEN, CDR2 SYDVKM, per germline. The CDR3 loop spans 16 amino acids. CDR3 sequence (DNA): TGTGCCAGCAGTTTACCCAGGCAGGGTGAGGCCTATGGCTACACCTTC. This gives the protein CASSLPRQGEAYGYTF.